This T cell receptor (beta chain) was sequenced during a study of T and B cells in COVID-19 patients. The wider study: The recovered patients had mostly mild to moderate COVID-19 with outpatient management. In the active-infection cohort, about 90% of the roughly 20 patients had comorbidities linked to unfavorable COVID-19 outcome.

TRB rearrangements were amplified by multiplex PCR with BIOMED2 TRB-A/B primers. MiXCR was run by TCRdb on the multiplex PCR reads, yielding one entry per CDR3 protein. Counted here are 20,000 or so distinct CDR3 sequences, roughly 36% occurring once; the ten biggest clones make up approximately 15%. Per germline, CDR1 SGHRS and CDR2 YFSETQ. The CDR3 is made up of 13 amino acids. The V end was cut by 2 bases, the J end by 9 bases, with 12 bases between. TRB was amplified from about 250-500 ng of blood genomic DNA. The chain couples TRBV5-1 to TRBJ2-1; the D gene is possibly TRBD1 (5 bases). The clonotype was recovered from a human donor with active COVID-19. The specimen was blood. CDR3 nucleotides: TGCGCCAGCAGCTTAAATGGGGCCACTGAGCAGTTCTTC. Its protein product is CASSLNGATEQFF.